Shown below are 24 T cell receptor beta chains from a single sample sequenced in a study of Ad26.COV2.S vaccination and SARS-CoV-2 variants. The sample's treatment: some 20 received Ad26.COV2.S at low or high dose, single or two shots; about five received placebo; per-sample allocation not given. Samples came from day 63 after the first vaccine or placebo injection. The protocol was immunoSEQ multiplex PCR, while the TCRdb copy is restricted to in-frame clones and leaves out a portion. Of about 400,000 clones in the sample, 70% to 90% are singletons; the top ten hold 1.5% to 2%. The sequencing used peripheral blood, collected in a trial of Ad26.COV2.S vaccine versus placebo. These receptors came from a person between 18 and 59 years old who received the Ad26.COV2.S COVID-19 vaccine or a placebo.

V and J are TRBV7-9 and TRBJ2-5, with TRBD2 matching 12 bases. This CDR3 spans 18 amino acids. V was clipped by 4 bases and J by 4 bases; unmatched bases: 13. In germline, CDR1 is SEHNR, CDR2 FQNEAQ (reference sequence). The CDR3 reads CASSSRKGLAGPGETQYF. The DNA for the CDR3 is TGTGCCAGCAGCTCCCGGAAGGGACTAGCGGGCCCTGGAGAGACCCAGTACTTC.

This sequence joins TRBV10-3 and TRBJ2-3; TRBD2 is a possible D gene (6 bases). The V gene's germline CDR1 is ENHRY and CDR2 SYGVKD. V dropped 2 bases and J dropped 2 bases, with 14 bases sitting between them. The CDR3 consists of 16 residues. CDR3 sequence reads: CAISEAPPSATDTQYF. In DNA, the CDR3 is TGTGCCATCAGTGAGGCCCCCCCTAGCGCCACAGATACGCAGTATTTT.

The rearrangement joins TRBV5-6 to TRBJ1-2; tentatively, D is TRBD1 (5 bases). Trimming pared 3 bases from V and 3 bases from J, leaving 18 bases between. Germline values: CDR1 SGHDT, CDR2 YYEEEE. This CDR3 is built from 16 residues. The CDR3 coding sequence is TGTGCCAGCAGCTCAACATTGGGGGGTATCTACTATGGCTACACCTTC. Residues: CASSSTLGGIYYGYTF.

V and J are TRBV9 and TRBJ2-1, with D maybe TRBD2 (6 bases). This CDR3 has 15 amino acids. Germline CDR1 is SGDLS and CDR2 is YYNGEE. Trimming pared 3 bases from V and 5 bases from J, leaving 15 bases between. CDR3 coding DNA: TGTGCCAGCAGCGCCGACGGTGGAGGGAACAATGAGCAGTTCTTC. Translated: CASSADGGGNNEQFF.

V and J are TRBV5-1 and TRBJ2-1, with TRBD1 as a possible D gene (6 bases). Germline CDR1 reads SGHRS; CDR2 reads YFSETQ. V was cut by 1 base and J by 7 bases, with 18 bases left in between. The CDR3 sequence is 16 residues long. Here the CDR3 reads CASSLPSTHTGNEQFF. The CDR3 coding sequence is TGCGCCAGCAGCTTGCCCTCTACCCATACAGGGAATGAGCAGTTCTTC.

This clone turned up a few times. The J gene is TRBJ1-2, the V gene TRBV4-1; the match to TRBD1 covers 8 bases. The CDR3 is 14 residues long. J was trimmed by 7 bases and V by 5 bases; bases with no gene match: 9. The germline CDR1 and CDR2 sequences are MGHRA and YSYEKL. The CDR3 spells CASSNQGAPSGYTF. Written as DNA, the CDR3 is TGCGCCAGCAGCAACCAGGGGGCGCCGAGTGGCTACACCTTC.

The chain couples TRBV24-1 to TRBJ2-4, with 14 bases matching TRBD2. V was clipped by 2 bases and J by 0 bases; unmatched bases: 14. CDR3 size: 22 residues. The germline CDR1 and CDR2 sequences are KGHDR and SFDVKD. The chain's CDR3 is CATSDSIPGLAGVTLAKNIQYF. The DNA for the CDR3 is TGTGCCACCAGTGATTCGATCCCGGGACTAGCGGGAGTGACTCTAGCCAAAAACATTCAGTACTTC.

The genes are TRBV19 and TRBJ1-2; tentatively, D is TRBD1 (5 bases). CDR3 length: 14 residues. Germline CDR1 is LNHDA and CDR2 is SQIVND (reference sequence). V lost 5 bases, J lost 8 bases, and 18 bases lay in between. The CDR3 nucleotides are TGTGCCAGTAGTGTAACCGGGACGAAAAGAGGCTACACCTTC. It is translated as CASSVTGTKRGYTF.

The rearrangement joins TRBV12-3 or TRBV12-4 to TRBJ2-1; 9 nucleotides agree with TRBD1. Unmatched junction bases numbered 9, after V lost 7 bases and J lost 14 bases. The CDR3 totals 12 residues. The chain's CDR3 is CASKTRDRDEFF. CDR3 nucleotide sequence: TGTGCCAGCAAGACCCGGGACAGGGACGAGTTCTTC.

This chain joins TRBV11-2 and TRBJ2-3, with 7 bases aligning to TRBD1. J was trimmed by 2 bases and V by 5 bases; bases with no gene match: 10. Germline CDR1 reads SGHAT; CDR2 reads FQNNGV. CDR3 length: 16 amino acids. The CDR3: CASSLGRGTVTDTQYF. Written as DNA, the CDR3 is TGTGCCAGCAGCCTAGGGCGAGGGACAGTCACAGATACGCAGTATTTT. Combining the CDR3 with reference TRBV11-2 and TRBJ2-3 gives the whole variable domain EAGVAQSPRYKIIEKRQSVAFWCNPISGHATLYWYQQILGQGPKLLIQFQNNGVVDDSQLPKDRFSAERLKGVDSTLKIQPAKLEDSAVYLCASSLGRGTVTDTQYFGPGTRLTVL.

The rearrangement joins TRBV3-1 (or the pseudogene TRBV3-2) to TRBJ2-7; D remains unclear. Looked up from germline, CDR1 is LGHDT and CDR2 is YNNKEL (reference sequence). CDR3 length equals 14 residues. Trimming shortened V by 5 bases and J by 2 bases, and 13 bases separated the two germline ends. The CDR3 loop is CASSDQVGTYEQYF. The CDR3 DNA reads TGTGCCAGCAGCGATCAGGTAGGGACCTACGAGCAGTACTTC.

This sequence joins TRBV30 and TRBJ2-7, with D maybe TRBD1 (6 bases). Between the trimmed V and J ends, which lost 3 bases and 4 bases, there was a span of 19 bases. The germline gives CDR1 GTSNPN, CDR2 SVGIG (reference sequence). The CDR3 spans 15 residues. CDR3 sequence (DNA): TGTGCCTGGAGCCGGACCCGGATAGGGGGATACGAGCAGTACTTC. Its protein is CAWSRTRIGGYEQYF.

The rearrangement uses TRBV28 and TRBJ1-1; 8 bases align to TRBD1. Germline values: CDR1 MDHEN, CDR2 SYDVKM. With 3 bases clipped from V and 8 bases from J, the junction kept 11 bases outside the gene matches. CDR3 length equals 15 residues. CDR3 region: CASSFPPATGGEAFF. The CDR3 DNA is TGTGCCAGCAGTTTTCCCCCCGCAACAGGGGGGGAAGCTTTCTTT.

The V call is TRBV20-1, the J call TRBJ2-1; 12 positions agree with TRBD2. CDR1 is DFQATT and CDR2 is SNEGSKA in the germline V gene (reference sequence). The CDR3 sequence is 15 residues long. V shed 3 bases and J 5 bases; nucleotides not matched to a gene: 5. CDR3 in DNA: TGCAGTGCTAGTCGACTAGCGGGAGCTCACAATGAGCAGTTCTTC. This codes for CSASRLAGAHNEQFF.

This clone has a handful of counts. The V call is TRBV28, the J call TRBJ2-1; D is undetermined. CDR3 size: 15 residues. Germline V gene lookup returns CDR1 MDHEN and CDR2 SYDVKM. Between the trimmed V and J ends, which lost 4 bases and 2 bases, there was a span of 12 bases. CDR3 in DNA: TGTGCCAGCAGTTGGACCCCCCGAACCTACAATGAGCAGTTCTTC. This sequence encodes CASSWTPRTYNEQFF.

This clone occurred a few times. This chain's CDR3 is CASNLDGNSPLHF. In DNA, the CDR3 is TGTGCCAGCAACCTGGACGGAAATTCACCCCTCCACTTT. This chain connects TRBV28 to TRBJ1-6; D remains unclear. Per the germline V gene, CDR1 is MDHEN and CDR2 is SYDVKM. This CDR3 spans 13 amino acids. Trimming removed 7 bases from V and 7 bases from J, with 11 bases in between.

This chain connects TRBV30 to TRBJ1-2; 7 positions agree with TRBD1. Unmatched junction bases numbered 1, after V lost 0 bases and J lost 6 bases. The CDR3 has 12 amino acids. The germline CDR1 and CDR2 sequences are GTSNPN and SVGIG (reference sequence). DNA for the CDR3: TGTGCCTGGAGTGTAGACAGGGATGGCTACACCTTC. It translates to CAWSVDRDGYTF.

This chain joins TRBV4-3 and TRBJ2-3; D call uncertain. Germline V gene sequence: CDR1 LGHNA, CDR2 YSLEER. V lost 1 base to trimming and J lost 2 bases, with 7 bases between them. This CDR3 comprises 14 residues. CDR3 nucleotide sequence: TGCGCCAGCAGCCAAGCTTGGGACACAGATACGCAGTATTTT. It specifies CASSQAWDTDTQYF.

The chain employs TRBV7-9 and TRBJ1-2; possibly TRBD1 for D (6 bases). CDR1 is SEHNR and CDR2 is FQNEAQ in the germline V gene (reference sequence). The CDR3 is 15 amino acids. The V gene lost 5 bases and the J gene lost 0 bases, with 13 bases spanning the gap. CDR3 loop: CASSPMDSPNYGYTF. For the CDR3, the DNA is TGTGCCAGCAGCCCTATGGACAGCCCTAACTATGGCTACACCTTC.

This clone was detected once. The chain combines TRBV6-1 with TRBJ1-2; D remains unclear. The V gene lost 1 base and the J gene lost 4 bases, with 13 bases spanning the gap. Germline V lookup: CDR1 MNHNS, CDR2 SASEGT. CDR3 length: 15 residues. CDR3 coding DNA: TGTGCCAGCAGTGAAGGAAAAGGGAGACCCTATGGCTACACCTTC. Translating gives CASSEGKGRPYGYTF.

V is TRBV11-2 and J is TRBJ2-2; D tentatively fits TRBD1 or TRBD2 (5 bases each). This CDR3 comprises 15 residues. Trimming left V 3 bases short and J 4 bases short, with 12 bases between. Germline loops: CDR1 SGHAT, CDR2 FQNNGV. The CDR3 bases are TGTGCCAGCAGCTTCCCCGGGGCCATCACCGGGGAGCTGTTTTTT. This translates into CASSFPGAITGELFF.

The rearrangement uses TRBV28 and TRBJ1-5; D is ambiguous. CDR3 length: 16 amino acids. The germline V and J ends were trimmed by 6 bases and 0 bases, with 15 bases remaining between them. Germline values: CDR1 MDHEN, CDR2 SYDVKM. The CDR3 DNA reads TGTGCCAGCAGCTACTCCGGGAGGCTTAGCAATCAGCCCCAGCATTTT. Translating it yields CASSYSGRLSNQPQHF.

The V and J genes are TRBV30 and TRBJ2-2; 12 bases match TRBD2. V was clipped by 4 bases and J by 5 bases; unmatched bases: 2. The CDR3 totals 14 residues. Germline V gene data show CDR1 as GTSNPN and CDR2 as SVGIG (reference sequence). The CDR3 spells CAWTLAGGTGELFF. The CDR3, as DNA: TGTGCCTGGACACTAGCGGGAGGAACCGGGGAGCTGTTTTTT.

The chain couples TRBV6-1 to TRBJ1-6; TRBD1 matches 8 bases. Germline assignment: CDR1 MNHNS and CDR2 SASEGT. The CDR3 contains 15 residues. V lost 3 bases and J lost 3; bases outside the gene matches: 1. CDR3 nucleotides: TGTGCCAGCAGTGACGACAGGGGCTATAATTCACCCCTCCACTTT. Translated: CASSDDRGYNSPLHF.